This TCR beta chain appears in the sequencing data of a study of ipilimumab plus nivolumab after autologous stem cell transplantation. As for the study in general: A median of about eight nivolumab and roughly 5 ipilimumab doses were given. The myeloma cohort included high-risk transplant-naive patients and patients relapsing within 3 years of a first autologous transplant.

Germline V lookup: CDR1 SQVTM, CDR2 ANQGSEA. V was cut by 0 bases and J by 1 base, with 10 bases left in between. This CDR3 has 14 amino acids. Starting 14 to 28 days after autologous transplant, ipilimumab 1 mg/kg was given. Clones were sequenced by immunoSEQ multiplex PCR, and TCRdb holds only the in-frame ones, with some missing. The sample lists 40,000 to 45,000 clones, about 92% seen once, with 0.9% in the top ten. The source of this sequence is a male donor with multiple myeloma. The sample here was PBMCs, taken in a trial of ipilimumab plus nivolumab as post-transplant consolidation. J is TRBJ2-7 and V is TRBV29-1, with D maybe TRBD1 (6 bases). The DNA of the CDR3 is TGCAGCGTTGAAGATCACAGGGTATCCTACGAGCAGTACTTC. Its protein is CSVEDHRVSYEQYF.